A single sample gave rise to the 24 T cell receptor beta chains below, sequenced in a study of blood T cell repertoires in COVID-19 (dated by TCRdb to about 2020). To prepare the library, the immunoSEQ multiplex PCR assay was applied. In TCRdb, the immuneACCESS table is reduced to in-frame sequences with V and J assigned. These tables do not hold every clone; where another copy was compared, an unresolved V gene accounts for under half, and the others remain unexplained. The sample data list 250,000 to 300,000 clones, and roughly 80% of these were observed just once. The top ten constitute 4% to 5% of the sample. Sequenced sample: peripheral blood. The receptors derive from a man aged 55 to 70 with acute or convalescent COVID-19.

The genes are TRBV10-2 and TRBJ2-4, with D maybe TRBD1 (5 bases). V was clipped by 7 bases and J by 0 bases, with 13 bases between them. The CDR3 contains 15 residues. Germline V gives CDR1 WSHSY, CDR2 SAAADI. CDR3 protein: CASKAQDLAKNIQYF. The CDR3 nucleotides read TGCGCCAGCAAGGCACAGGACCTAGCCAAAAACATTCAGTACTTC.

The CDR3 DNA sequence: TGTGCCAGCAGTCCTAGCGACAGGGGGACAGATACGCAGTATTTT. As protein: CASSPSDRGTDTQYF. The chain employs TRBV7-9 and TRBJ2-3, with 9 bases that match TRBD1. Per the germline V gene, CDR1 is SEHNR and CDR2 is FQNEAQ (reference sequence). Trimming removed 6 bases from V and 3 bases from J; junction bases left unmatched: 7. The CDR3 sequence is 15 residues long.

This rearrangement joins TRBV6-6 to TRBJ2-7; TRBD2 is a possible D gene (5 bases). The germline CDR1 and CDR2 sequences are MNHNY and SVGAGI (reference sequence). The CDR3 length is 13 residues. Trimming removed 2 bases from V and 2 bases from J, with 7 bases in between. The CDR3 DNA sequence: TGTGCCAGCAGTTACCCAGCGGCCTACGAGCAGTACTTC. It encodes CASSYPAAYEQYF.

V is TRBV21-1 and J is TRBJ2-1; the D call in the table, TRBD2, was not verified against the DNA. TRBV21-1 is described as a pseudogene. This CDR3 has 19 amino acids. The CDR3 region has the DNA TGTGCCAGCAGCAAATTCGGTAGCTGTCAATCTAACTCCTACAATGAGCAGTTCTTC. Amino acids: CASSKFGSCQSNSYNEQFF.

The V call is TRBV12-5, the J call TRBJ1-1; unclear D gene. Germline V gives CDR1 LGHNT, CDR2 FRNRAP. V was trimmed by 2 bases and J by 4 bases, leaving 11 bases between them. CDR3 length: 14 amino acids. CDR3 protein: CASGLSLRGTEAFF. CDR3 bases: TGTGCTAGTGGTTTGAGCCTACGAGGCACTGAAGCTTTCTTT.

This rearrangement joins TRBV30 to TRBJ1-1; a weak D match, TRBD1 (5 bases). Per germline, CDR1 GTSNPN and CDR2 SVGIG (reference sequence). Trimming took off 2 bases at V and 1 base at J, with 5 bases between the two ends. The CDR3 extends over 12 amino acids. The CDR3 DNA reads as TGTGCCTGGAGTCAGGGGAACACTGAAGCTTTCTTT. Translation: CAWSQGNTEAFF.

The chain links TRBV19 to TRBJ2-7; D is perhaps TRBD1 (5 bases). Per the germline V gene, CDR1 is LNHDA and CDR2 is SQIVND (reference sequence). V lost 3 bases and J lost 0, with 15 bases in between. The CDR3 runs 16 residues. The DNA for the CDR3 is TGTGCCAGTAGTATGTCCGCTGGGGCCATCTCCTACGAGCAGTACTTC. Translating it yields CASSMSAGAISYEQYF.

The genes are TRBV15 and TRBJ2-7; TRBD1 matches 9 bases. The germline CDR1 and CDR2 sequences are LNHNV and YYDKDF (reference sequence). CDR3 size: 14 residues. J was trimmed by 3 bases and V by 8 bases; bases with no gene match: 8. This chain's CDR3 is CATRPGGQGYEQYF. CDR3 in DNA: TGTGCCACCCGCCCGGGGGGACAGGGCTACGAGCAGTACTTC.

This clone has just one count. The V and J genes are TRBV11-2 and TRBJ2-1; D remains ambiguous. Germline assignment: CDR1 SGHAT and CDR2 FQNNGV. The ends were cut back, 3 bases at V and 6 bases at J, with 9 bases in the middle. The CDR3 has 13 amino acids. CDR3 in amino acids: CASSFGLVNEQFF. The CDR3 DNA reads TGTGCCAGCAGCTTTGGGCTCGTCAATGAGCAGTTCTTC.

V gene TRBV19 combines with J gene TRBJ2-2; tentatively, D is TRBD1 (7 bases). The CDR3 runs 19 residues. Per the germline V gene, CDR1 is LNHDA and CDR2 is SQIVND (reference sequence). Trimming left V 10 bases short and J 7 bases short, with 34 bases between. CDR3 sequence: CATNWGAGGIPSSVGELFF. CDR3 nucleotide sequence: TGTGCCACCAACTGGGGGGCAGGGGGTATTCCTTCTAGTGTCGGGGAGCTGTTTTTT.

The V and J genes are TRBV7-2 and TRBJ2-2, with a tentative D call TRBD2 (5 bases). The germline CDR1 and CDR2 sequences are SGHTA and FQGNSA. The CDR3 consists of 14 residues. The germline V and J ends were trimmed by 3 bases and 2 bases, with 7 bases remaining between them. CDR3 coding DNA: TGTGCCAGCAGCTTCGGGGTTAACACCGGGGAGCTGTTTTTT. Translating gives CASSFGVNTGELFF.

The rearrangement uses TRBV21-1 and TRBJ2-2; the listed D gene, TRBD1, was not tested against the DNA. TRBV21-1 is a pseudogene segment. This CDR3 is built from 17 residues. In nucleotides, the CDR3 is TGTGCCAGCACCAAACACTCCGGGACAGCCAACACCGGGGAGCTGTTTTTT. It yields the protein CASTKHSGTANTGELFF.

The chain is built from TRBV27 and TRBJ2-7; tentatively, D is TRBD1 (6 bases). The CDR3 is 17 residues long. From germline, CDR1 is MNHEY and CDR2 SMNVEV (reference sequence). V shed 5 bases and J shed 6 bases, with 26 bases lying between them. The CDR3 DNA is TGTGCCAGCAGTCAGAGATTCCCCCGTCTACAGGGCTTCGAGCAGTACTTC. As protein: CASSQRFPRLQGFEQYF.

The chain is built from TRBV28 and TRBJ2-5; D unresolved. There are 13 residues in the CDR3. CDR1 and CDR2 (germline): MDHEN, SYDVKM. V lost 6 bases and J lost 5, with 13 bases in between. In nucleotides, the CDR3 is TGTGCCAGCAGAAATCGCTTGCAGGAGACCCAGTACTTC. Amino acid sequence: CASRNRLQETQYF.

The J gene is TRBJ2-1, the V gene TRBV3-1 (or the pseudogene TRBV3-2); unclear D gene. Germline loops: CDR1 LGHDT, CDR2 YNNKEL (reference sequence). The CDR3 has 13 residues. V lost 1 base and J 10 bases, leaving 11 bases between the germline ends. In DNA form, the CDR3 reads TGTGCCAGCAGCCAAGGAGGTTTTAGGGAGCAGTTCTTC. Protein: CASSQGGFREQFF.

CDR3 coding DNA: TGTGCCAGCAGCCATAGTGAGCAGTTCTTC. Translated: CASSHSEQFF. This sequence joins TRBV11-2 and TRBJ2-1; no clear D gene. Trimming shortened V by 5 bases and J by 9 bases, and 5 bases separated the two germline ends. The CDR3 totals 10 residues. CDR1 SGHAT and CDR2 FQNNGV come from the germline V gene.

The chain is built from TRBV7-8 and TRBJ2-2, with 7 bases matching TRBD1. The CDR3 totals 15 residues. Germline CDR1 is SGHVS and CDR2 is FQNEAQ. V was clipped by 1 base and J by 5 bases; unmatched bases: 4. DNA for the CDR3: TGTGCCAGCAGCTTAGGCAGGGGGTATACCGGGGAGCTGTTTTTT. This encodes CASSLGRGYTGELFF.

The V gene is TRBV2, the J gene TRBJ2-1, with D perhaps TRBD1 (5 bases). Deletions cut 7 bases from V and 12 bases from J, with 16 bases between. CDR3 size: 12 residues. CDR1 is SNHLY and CDR2 is FYNNEI in the germline V gene. The CDR3, as DNA: TGTGCCAGCACCCGGTTGGACCAGGGGCAGTTCTTC. Amino acid sequence: CASTRLDQGQFF.

The chain uses TRBV3-1 (or the pseudogene TRBV3-2) and TRBJ2-7; tentatively, D is TRBD2 (5 bases). CDR1 and CDR2 (germline): LGHDT, YNNKEL (reference sequence). Trimming removed 0 bases at V and 3 bases at J, with 9 bases between. CDR3 size: 14 residues. The CDR3 here is CASSQDLARYEQYF. CDR3 sequence (DNA): TGTGCCAGCAGCCAAGATCTAGCCCGCTACGAGCAGTACTTC.

V is TRBV4-2 and J is TRBJ1-5; no clear D gene. This CDR3 spans 15 amino acids. CDR1 is LGHNA, CDR2 YNFKEQ, per germline. V was cut by 0 bases and J by 0 bases, with 6 bases left in between. The CDR3 loop reads CASSQDAGSNQPQHF. The CDR3 coding sequence is TGTGCCAGCAGCCAAGATGCGGGTAGCAATCAGCCCCAGCATTTT.

The CDR3: CASSMQGWDEQYF. Written as DNA, the CDR3 is TGTGCCAGTAGTATGCAGGGATGGGACGAGCAGTACTTC. The V and J genes are TRBV19 and TRBJ2-7; tentative D call: TRBD1 (5 bases). From germline, CDR1 is LNHDA and CDR2 SQIVND (reference sequence). V was cut by 3 bases and J by 5 bases, with 11 bases left in between. The CDR3 spans 13 residues.

This sequence joins TRBV29-1 and TRBJ1-4; 9 nucleotides agree with TRBD1. Germline V lookup: CDR1 SQVTM, CDR2 ANQGSEA. After removal of 5 bases from V and 7 bases from J, the junction contained 8 bases not matched to a gene. The CDR3 is made up of 14 amino acids. CDR3 residues: CSVKGDRDSEKLFF. Here the CDR3 DNA reads TGCAGCGTTAAAGGGGACAGGGACTCTGAAAAACTGTTTTTT.

This chain links TRBV6-5 with TRBJ1-1; 9 bases match TRBD1. The J segment lost 3 bases and the V segment lost 5 bases, leaving 7 bases of the junction unmatched. CDR3 length: 15 amino acids. In germline, CDR1 is MNHEY, CDR2 SVGAGI. CDR3 residues: CASSRRTGVHTEAFF. In DNA form, the CDR3 reads TGTGCCAGCAGTCGAAGGACAGGGGTCCACACTGAAGCTTTCTTT.

V and J are TRBV5-1 and TRBJ1-1; 7 bases match TRBD1. CDR3 length: 15 amino acids. In germline, CDR1 is SGHRS, CDR2 YFSETQ. V lost 2 bases to trimming and J lost 5 bases; unmatched junction nucleotides: 9. The CDR3 reads CASSLSGQRETEAFF. The CDR3 nucleotides read TGCGCCAGCAGCTTATCGGGACAGAGGGAAACTGAAGCTTTCTTT.